The entry below describes one T cell receptor (beta chain). Its matching antigen is unknown. Time point of the sample: persistent/refractory GD, antithyroid drugs over 5 years with positive TRAb. Isolated PBMC RNA provided the starting material for the TCR library. Libraries of TCR beta came from iRepertoire HTBI primers plus Arm-PCR of CDR3 regions. One entry per CDR3 protein, called by TCRdb with MiXCR from the multiplex PCR reads. The sample has about 310,000 distinct CDR3 sequences, roughly a fifth seen once. Trimming left V 2 bases short and J 2 bases short, with 2 bases between. This CDR3 contains 11 residues. From germline, CDR1 is SQVTM and CDR2 ANQGSEA. The sample originates from a study of regulatory T cells in long-lasting Graves disease. Study in general: By definition, persistent Graves' disease involved antithyroid drugs for over 5 years alongside positive TSH receptor antibodies.

The study, taken as a whole, reports: The study found lower TCR diversity in persistent Graves' patients than in newly diagnosed ones. Study of thyroid tissue was not done, with only peripheral blood studied. Newly diagnosed patients shared about 950 public clonotypes; persistent patients shared around 2,500.

The TCR originated in a female donor with Graves disease. Sequences were derived from peripheral blood mononuclear cells (PBMCs), sampled when the disease was refractory, from a patient treated with antithyroid drugs. The rearrangement joins TRBV29-1 to TRBJ2-3, with D hard to call. This CDR3 is CSVENTDTQYF. CDR3 bases: TGCAGCGTTGAAAACACAGATACGCAGTATTTT.